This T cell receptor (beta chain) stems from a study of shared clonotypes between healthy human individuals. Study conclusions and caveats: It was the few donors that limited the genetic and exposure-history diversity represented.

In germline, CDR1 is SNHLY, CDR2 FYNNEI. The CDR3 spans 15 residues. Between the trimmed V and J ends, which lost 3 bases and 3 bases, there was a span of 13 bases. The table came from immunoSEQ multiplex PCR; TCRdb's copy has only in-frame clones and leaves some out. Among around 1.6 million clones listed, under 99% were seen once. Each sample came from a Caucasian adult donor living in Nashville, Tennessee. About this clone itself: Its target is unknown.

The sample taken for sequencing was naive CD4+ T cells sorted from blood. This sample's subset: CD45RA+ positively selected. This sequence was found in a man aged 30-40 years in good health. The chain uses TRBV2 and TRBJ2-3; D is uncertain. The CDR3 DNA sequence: TGTGCCAGCAGTGACGCTGGTGGGATGACAGATACGCAGTATTTT. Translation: CASSDAGGMTDTQYF.